The 6 T cell receptor beta chains listed next were all sequenced from one sample in a study of post-analysis software for immune sequencing data. Overall study findings and caveats: TRBV5-6, TRBV5-1 and TRBV20-1 belonged to a set of five TRBV segments that were more frequent in patients than controls.

What these receptors recognize is not known. Unique molecular identifiers had been added to the TCR beta cDNA libraries. TCRdb recomputed calls from the PCR reads with MiXCR, one row per CDR3 protein. The data show fewer than 700,000 distinct CDR3 sequences, 44% seen once. Sequencing was done on a sample of blood. These receptors came from a girl aged 5-17 years with multiple sclerosis.

This chain joins TRBV7-9 and TRBJ1-2; weak D call: TRBD1 (6 bases). Germline V gives CDR1 SEHNR, CDR2 FQNEAQ (reference sequence). V lost 1 base, J lost 3 bases, and 12 bases lay in between. The CDR3 loop spans 15 amino acids. CDR3 sequence reads: CASSLGRGVDYGYTF. Written as DNA, the CDR3 is TGTGCCAGCAGCTTAGGCAGGGGTGTGGACTATGGCTACACCTTC.

This clonotype was observed once. V usage is TRBV9 and J usage is TRBJ1-4; a weak D match, TRBD1 (5 bases). This CDR3 is built from 15 residues. The germline V gene encodes CDR1 SGDLS and CDR2 YYNGEE. V dropped 4 bases and J dropped 5 bases, with 15 bases sitting between them. CDR3 loop: CASSPPGLLNEKLFF. The CDR3 coding sequence is TGTGCCAGCAGCCCTCCGGGACTCCTAAATGAAAAACTGTTTTTT.

The chain links TRBV12-3 or TRBV12-4 to TRBJ1-2; 7 bases map to TRBD1. The CDR3 is 14 amino acids. Unmatched junction bases numbered 8, after V lost 6 bases and J lost 4 bases. CDR3 protein: CASSYRGLLYGYTF. CDR3 nucleotides: TGTGCCAGCAGCTACAGGGGACTCCTCTATGGCTACACCTTC.

V is TRBV30 and J is TRBJ2-2; D ambiguous. This CDR3 comprises 14 residues. Germline V lookup: CDR1 GTSNPN, CDR2 SVGIG (reference sequence). V was shortened by 0 bases and J by 5 bases, with 10 bases between the two germline ends. CDR3: CAWSVDPGTGELFF. The CDR3 nucleotides read TGTGCCTGGAGTGTTGATCCTGGGACCGGGGAGCTGTTTTTT.

V is TRBV5-1 and J is TRBJ2-3; TRBD2 matches 7 bases. The germline V gene encodes CDR1 SGHRS and CDR2 YFSETQ. The CDR3 has 18 residues. V trimming: 0 bases; J trimming: 0 bases; junction bases outside the gene matches: 10. CDR3 bases: TGCGCCAGCAGCTTGGTGGCGGGAGAGAGGGCTAGCACAGATACGCAGTATTTT. Translation gives CASSLVAGERASTDTQYF.

The chain employs TRBV7-2 and TRBJ1-2; D is uncertain. Between the trimmed V and J ends, which lost 1 base and 4 bases, there was a span of 7 bases. The CDR3 extends over 13 amino acids. The V gene's germline CDR1 is SGHTA and CDR2 FQGNSA. The CDR3 here is CASSLERIYGYTF. Here the CDR3 DNA reads TGTGCCAGCAGCTTAGAGAGGATCTATGGCTACACCTTC.